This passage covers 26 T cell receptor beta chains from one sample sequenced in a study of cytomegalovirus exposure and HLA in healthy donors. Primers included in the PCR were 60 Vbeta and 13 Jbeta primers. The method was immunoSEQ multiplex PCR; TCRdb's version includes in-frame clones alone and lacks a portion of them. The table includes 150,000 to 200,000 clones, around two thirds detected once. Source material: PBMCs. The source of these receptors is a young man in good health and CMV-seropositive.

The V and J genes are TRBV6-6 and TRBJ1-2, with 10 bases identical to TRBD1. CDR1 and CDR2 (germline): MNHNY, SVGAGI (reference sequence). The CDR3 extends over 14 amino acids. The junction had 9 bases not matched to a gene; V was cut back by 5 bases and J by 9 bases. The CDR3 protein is CASSTGTGVASYTF. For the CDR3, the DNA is TGTGCCAGCAGTACCGGGACAGGGGTAGCTAGCTACACCTTC.

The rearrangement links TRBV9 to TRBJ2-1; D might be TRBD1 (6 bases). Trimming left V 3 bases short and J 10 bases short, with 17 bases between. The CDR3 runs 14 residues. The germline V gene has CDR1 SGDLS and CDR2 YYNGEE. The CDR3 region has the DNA TGTGCCAGCAGCGCTATTCTACAGGGTGACGAGCAGTTCTTC. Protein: CASSAILQGDEQFF.

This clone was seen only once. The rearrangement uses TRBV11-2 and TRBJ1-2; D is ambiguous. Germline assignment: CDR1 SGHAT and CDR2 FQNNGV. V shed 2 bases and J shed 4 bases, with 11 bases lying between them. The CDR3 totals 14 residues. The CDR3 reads CASSLSRAGYGYTF. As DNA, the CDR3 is TGTGCCAGCAGCTTAAGTAGGGCGGGCTATGGCTACACCTTC.

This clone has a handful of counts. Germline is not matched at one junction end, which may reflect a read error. The chain's CDR3 is CASSSSPGLAAF. For the CDR3, the DNA is TGCGCCAGCAGTTCATCGCCGGGACTAGCTGCTTTT. This chain uses TRBV10-1 with TRBJ2-3; TRBD2 agrees at 9 bases. This CDR3 comprises 12 residues. Per germline, CDR1 WNHNN and CDR2 SYGVQD (reference sequence).

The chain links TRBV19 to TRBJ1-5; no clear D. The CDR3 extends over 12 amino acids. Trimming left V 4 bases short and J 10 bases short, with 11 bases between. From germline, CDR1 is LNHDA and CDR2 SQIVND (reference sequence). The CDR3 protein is CASSKSSFPQHF. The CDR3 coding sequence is TGTGCCAGTAGTAAAAGCTCCTTCCCCCAGCATTTT.

The CDR3 is CASSVDTEYISEQFF. CDR3 nucleotide sequence: TGTGCCAGCAGCGTAGATACAGAGTACATCAGTGAGCAGTTCTTC. The rearrangement links TRBV9 to TRBJ2-1; no clear D gene. CDR1 SGDLS and CDR2 YYNGEE come from the germline V gene. Trimming left V 0 bases short and J 9 bases short, with 16 bases between. The CDR3 has 15 amino acids. Full variable domain (rest looked up from reference TRBV9 and TRBJ2-1): DSGVTQTPKHLITATGQRVTLRCSPRSGDLSVYWYQQSLDQGLQFLIQYYNGEERAKGNILERFSAQQFPDLHSELNLSSLELGDSALYFCASSVDTEYISEQFFGPGTRLTVL.

The CDR3: CASSSDRIGYGYTF. The DNA of the CDR3 is TGTGCCAGCAGTTCGGACAGGATAGGCTATGGCTACACCTTC. This chain connects TRBV27 to TRBJ1-2; 7 bases are a match to TRBD1. Germline-derived CDR1 and CDR2 are MNHEY and SMNVEV (reference sequence). V lost 4 bases and J lost 4; bases outside the gene matches: 6. This CDR3 spans 14 amino acids.

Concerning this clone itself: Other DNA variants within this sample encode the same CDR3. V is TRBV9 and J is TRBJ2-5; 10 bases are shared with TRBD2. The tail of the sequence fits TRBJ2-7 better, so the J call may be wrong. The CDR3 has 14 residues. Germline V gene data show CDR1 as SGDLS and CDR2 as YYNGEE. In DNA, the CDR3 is TGTGCCAGCAGCGTCACTAGCGGGAACTACGAGCAGTACTTC. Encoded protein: CASSVTSGNYEQYF.

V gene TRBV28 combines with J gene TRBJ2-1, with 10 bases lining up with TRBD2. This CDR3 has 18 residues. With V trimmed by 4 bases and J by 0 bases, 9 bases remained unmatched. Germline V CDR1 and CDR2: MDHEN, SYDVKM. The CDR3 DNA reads TGTGCCAGCAGTTCCCCGGGACTAGCGCAAAGCTCCTACAATGAGCAGTTCTTC. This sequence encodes CASSSPGLAQSSYNEQFF.

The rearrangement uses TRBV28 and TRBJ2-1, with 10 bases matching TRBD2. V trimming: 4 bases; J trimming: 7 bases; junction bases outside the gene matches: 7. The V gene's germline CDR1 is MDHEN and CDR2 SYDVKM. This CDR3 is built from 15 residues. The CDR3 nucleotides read TGTGCCAGCAGTTACTCTAGCGGGAGACTGAATGAGCAGTTCTTC. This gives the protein CASSYSSGRLNEQFF.

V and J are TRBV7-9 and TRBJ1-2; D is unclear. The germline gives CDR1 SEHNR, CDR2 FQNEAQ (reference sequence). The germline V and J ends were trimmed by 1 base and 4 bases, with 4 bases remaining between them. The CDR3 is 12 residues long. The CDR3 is CASSLELYGYTF. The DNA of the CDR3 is TGTGCCAGCAGCTTAGAACTCTATGGCTACACCTTC.

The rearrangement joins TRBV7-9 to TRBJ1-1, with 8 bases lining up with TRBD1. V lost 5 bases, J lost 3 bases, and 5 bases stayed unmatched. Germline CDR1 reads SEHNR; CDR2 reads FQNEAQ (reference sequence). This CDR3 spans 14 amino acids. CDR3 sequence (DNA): TGTGCCAGCAGCAACTCGGACAGGGACACTGAAGCTTTCTTT. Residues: CASSNSDRDTEAFF.

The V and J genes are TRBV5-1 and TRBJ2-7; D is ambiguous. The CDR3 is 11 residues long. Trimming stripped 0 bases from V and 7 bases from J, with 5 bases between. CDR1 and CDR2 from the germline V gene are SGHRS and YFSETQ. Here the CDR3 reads CASSLDAEQYF. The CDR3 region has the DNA TGCGCCAGCAGCTTGGATGCGGAGCAGTACTTC.

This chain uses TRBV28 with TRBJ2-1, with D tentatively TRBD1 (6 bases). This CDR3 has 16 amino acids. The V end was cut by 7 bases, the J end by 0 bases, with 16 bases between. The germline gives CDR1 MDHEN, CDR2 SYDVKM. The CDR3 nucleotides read TGTGCCAGCATCGCCTCCAGGGGCCACTCCTACAATGAGCAGTTCTTC. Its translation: CASIASRGHSYNEQFF.

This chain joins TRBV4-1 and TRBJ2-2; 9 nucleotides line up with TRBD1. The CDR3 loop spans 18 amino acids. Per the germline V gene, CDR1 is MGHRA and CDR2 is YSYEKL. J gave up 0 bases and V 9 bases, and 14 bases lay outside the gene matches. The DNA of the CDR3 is TGCGCCAGTGATATCCGAGACAGGGGGTCTTCGAACACCGGGGAGCTGTTTTTT. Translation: CASDIRDRGSSNTGELFF.

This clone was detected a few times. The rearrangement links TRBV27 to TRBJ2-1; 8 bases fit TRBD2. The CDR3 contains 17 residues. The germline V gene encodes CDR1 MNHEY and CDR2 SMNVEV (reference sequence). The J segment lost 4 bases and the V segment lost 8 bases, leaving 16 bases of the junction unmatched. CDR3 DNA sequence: TGTGCCAGCGGACGGGCGGGAGGCCGAAAACTTTACAATGAGCAGTTCTTC. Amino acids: CASGRAGGRKLYNEQFF.

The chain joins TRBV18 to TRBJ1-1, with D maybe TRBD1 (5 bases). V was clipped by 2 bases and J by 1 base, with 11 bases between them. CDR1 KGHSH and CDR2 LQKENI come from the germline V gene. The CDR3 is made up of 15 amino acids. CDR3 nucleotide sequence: TGTGCCAGCTCACCAAGAGTTGACAGGAACACTGAAGCTTTCTTT. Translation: CASSPRVDRNTEAFF.

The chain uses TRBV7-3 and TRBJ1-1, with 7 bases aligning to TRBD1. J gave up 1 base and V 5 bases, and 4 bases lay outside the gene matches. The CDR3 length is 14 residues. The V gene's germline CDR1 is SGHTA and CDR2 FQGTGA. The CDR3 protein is CASSQGGRNTEAFF. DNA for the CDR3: TGTGCCAGCAGCCAGGGGGGTAGGAACACTGAAGCTTTCTTT.

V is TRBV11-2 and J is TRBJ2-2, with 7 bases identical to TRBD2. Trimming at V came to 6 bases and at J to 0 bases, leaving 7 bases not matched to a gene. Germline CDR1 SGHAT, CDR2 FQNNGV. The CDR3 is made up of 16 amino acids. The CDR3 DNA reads TGTGCCAGCAGACTCTCGGGAGGCCCGAACACCGGGGAGCTGTTTTTT. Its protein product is CASRLSGGPNTGELFF.

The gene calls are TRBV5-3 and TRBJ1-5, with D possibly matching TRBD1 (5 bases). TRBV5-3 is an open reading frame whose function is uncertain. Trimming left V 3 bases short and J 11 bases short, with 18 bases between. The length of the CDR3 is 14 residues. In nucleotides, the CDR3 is TGTGCCAGAAGCTGGGGCGCGCCGGATCGGGCCCAGCATTTT. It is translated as CARSWGAPDRAQHF.

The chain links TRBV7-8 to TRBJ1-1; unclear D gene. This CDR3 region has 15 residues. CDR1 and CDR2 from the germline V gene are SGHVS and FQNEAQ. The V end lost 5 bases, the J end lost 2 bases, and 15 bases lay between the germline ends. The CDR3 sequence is CASSPSSVINTEAFF. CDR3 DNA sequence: TGTGCCAGCAGCCCTAGTTCAGTCATCAACACTGAAGCTTTCTTT.

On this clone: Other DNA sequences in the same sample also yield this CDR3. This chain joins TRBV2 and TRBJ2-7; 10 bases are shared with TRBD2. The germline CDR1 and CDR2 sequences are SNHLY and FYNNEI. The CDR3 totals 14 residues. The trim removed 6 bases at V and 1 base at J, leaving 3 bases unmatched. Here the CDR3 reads CASSKTSGSYEQYF. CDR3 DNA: TGTGCCAGCAGCAAGACTAGCGGGTCCTACGAGCAGTACTTC.

The CDR3 nucleotides are TGTGCCAGCAACCTTGCCCCTGTCAGGGGGAACACTGAAGCTTTCTTT. This encodes CASNLAPVRGNTEAFF. This chain links TRBV2 with TRBJ1-1; tentatively, D is TRBD1 (6 bases). V gave up 7 bases and J gave up 1 base, with 19 bases separating them. This CDR3 has 16 amino acids. Germline assignment: CDR1 SNHLY and CDR2 FYNNEI.

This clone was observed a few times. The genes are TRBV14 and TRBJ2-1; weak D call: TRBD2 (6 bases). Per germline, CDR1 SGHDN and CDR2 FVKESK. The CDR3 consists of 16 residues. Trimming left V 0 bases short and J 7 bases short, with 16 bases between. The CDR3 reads CASSQDLYGSRNEQFF. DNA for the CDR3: TGTGCCAGCAGCCAAGATTTATACGGGAGTCGAAATGAGCAGTTCTTC.

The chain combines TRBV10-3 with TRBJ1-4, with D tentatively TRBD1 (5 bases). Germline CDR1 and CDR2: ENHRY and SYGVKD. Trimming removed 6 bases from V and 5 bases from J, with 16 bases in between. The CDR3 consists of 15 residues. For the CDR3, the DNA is TGTGCCATCAGCCCCAACGGGGGGGAAAATGAAAAACTGTTTTTT. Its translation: CAISPNGGENEKLFF.

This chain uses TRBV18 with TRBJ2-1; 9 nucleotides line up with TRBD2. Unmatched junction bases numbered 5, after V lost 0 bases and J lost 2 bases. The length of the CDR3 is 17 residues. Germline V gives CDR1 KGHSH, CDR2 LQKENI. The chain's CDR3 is CASSPPKAGGPYNEQFF. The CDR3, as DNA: TGTGCCAGCTCACCACCGAAGGCGGGAGGGCCCTACAATGAGCAGTTCTTC.